These 13 T cell receptor beta chains came from one sample sequenced in a study of blood T cell repertoires in COVID-19. Assay: immunoSEQ multiplex PCR; the TCRdb copy retains only in-frame clones and omits some. The sample yields around 200,000 clones, 70% to 90% seen once. Sequencing was performed on peripheral blood. These receptors all stem from a man aged 55 to 70 with acute or convalescent COVID-19.

This chain links TRBV5-8 with TRBJ2-7; 11 positions agree with TRBD1. The CDR3 extends over 15 amino acids. After removal of 3 bases from V and 0 bases from J, the junction contained 2 bases not matched to a gene. Germline CDR1 and CDR2: SGHTS and YDEGEE. CDR3 DNA: TGTGCCAGCAGCTCCGGGACAGGGGGCTCCTACGAGCAGTACTTC. This codes for CASSSGTGGSYEQYF.

The J gene is TRBJ1-3, the V gene TRBV19; unclear D gene. V was clipped by 6 bases and J by 4 bases, with 7 bases between them. CDR1 and CDR2 from the germline V gene are LNHDA and SQIVND (reference sequence). The CDR3 has 12 residues. For the CDR3, the DNA is TGTGCCAGTAGGAGCGACGGAAACACCATATATTTT. Translation gives CASRSDGNTIYF. Based on the CDR3 plus reference TRBV19 and TRBJ1-3, the full variable domain is DGGITQSPKYLFRKEGQNVTLSCEQNLNHDAMYWYRQDPGQGLRLIYYSQIVNDFQKGDIAEGYSVSREKKESFPLTVTSAQKNPTAFYLCASRSDGNTIYFGEGSWLTVV.

This clone appeared a single time. The genes are TRBV5-6 and TRBJ2-3, with 10 bases identical to TRBD2. CDR3 length: 15 residues. J gave up 1 base and V 4 bases, and 3 bases lay outside the gene matches. Per germline, CDR1 SGHDT and CDR2 YYEEEE. The CDR3 spells CASSRGTSGTDTQYF. The CDR3 nucleotides read TGTGCCAGCAGCCGGGGGACTAGCGGCACAGATACGCAGTATTTT. Filled out from reference TRBV5-6 and TRBJ2-3, the complete variable domain reads DAGVTQSPTHLIKTRGQQVTLRCSPKSGHDTVSWYQQALGQGPQFIFQYYEEEERQRGNFPDRFSGHQFPNYSSELNVNALLLGDSALYLCASSRGTSGTDTQYFGPGTRLTVL.

This chain links TRBV9 with TRBJ2-2; D might be TRBD1 (6 bases). This CDR3 contains 16 residues. Trimming took 1 base from V and 2 from J, leaving 12 bases between them. Germline V gives CDR1 SGDLS, CDR2 YYNGEE. This CDR3 reads CASSVLGAPNTGELFF. The CDR3 coding sequence is TGTGCCAGCAGCGTACTGGGGGCGCCTAACACCGGGGAGCTGTTTTTT.

The chain links TRBV4-3 to TRBJ2-7; 9 bases fit TRBD1. Unmatched junction bases numbered 5, after V lost 3 bases and J lost 2 bases. This CDR3 spans 15 amino acids. Germline V CDR1 and CDR2: LGHNA, YSLEER. CDR3 DNA: TGCGCCAGCAGCCAGGACACAGGGGGCGCCTACGAGCAGTACTTC. This gives the protein CASSQDTGGAYEQYF.

The chain uses TRBV13 and TRBJ1-1; D may be TRBD1 (5 bases). CDR1 and CDR2 (germline): PRHDT, FYEKMQ (reference sequence). Trimming removed 1 base at V and 3 bases at J, with 12 bases between. The CDR3 is 15 amino acids. CDR3 in amino acids: CASSLDGTGDTEAFF. CDR3 in DNA: TGTGCCAGCAGCTTAGACGGGACTGGGGACACTGAAGCTTTCTTT.

The chain joins TRBV11-2 to TRBJ2-3; 7 bases align to TRBD1. The CDR3 loop spans 14 amino acids. V gave up 0 bases and J gave up 11 bases; unmatched junction bases: 8. CDR1 SGHAT and CDR2 FQNNGV come from the germline V gene. For the CDR3, the DNA is TGTGCCAGCAGCTTAGAGAGGGGGCCCCGTCAGCAGTATTTT. Translated, it gives CASSLERGPRQQYF.

This chain joins TRBV7-8 and TRBJ2-5, with 9 bases lining up with TRBD1. V was clipped by 5 bases and J by 5 bases; unmatched bases: 6. Germline lookup yields CDR1 SGHVS and CDR2 FQNEAQ. The CDR3 is 14 residues long. DNA of the CDR3: TGTGCCAGCAGCAAACAGGGGGCGGGGGAGACCCAGTACTTC. Residues: CASSKQGAGETQYF.

The chain links TRBV7-2 to TRBJ2-2; the D gene is possibly TRBD1 (6 bases). The V and J ends lost 5 bases and 0 bases respectively, with 10 bases between them. Germline V CDR1 and CDR2: SGHTA, FQGNSA. This CDR3 contains 15 residues. The CDR3 nucleotides read TGTGCCAGCAGCCAGGACAGCGCGAACACCGGGGAGCTGTTTTTT. It yields the protein CASSQDSANTGELFF.

The chain has TRBV6-1 and TRBJ1-4, with 8 nucleotides matching TRBD1. This CDR3 spans 18 amino acids. V shed 1 base and J 3 bases; nucleotides not matched to a gene: 10. Germline V gives CDR1 MNHNS, CDR2 SASEGT. Here the CDR3 reads CASSEEVRQGAPNEKLFF. The CDR3, as DNA: TGTGCCAGCAGTGAAGAGGTTAGGCAGGGGGCACCTAATGAAAAACTGTTTTTT.

The gene calls are TRBV27 and TRBJ1-1, with 8 positions matching TRBD1. The CDR3 is 15 amino acids. Trimming took 4 bases from V and 1 from J; bases not matched to a gene: 5. Germline V gives CDR1 MNHEY, CDR2 SMNVEV (reference sequence). CDR3 region: CASSSQGTGNTEAFF. In DNA form, the CDR3 reads TGTGCCAGCAGTTCCCAAGGGACAGGGAACACTGAAGCTTTCTTT.

The chain employs TRBV19 and TRBJ1-1; TRBD1 aligns across 9 bases. The CDR3 is 14 amino acids. The V gene end was trimmed by 7 bases and the J gene end by 4 bases; junction bases not matched to a gene: 7. CDR1 and CDR2 from the germline V gene are LNHDA and SQIVND (reference sequence). This CDR3 is CASTEQGASTEAFF. CDR3 DNA: TGTGCCAGTACGGAACAGGGGGCTAGCACTGAAGCTTTCTTT.

This clone was observed a few times. This sample includes further DNA sequences coding for the same CDR3. The genes are TRBV2 and TRBJ2-3; TRBD2 agrees at 13 bases. From germline, CDR1 is SNHLY and CDR2 FYNNEI. V lost 9 bases and J lost 3; bases outside the gene matches: 3. This CDR3 has 14 residues. The CDR3 DNA reads as TGTGCCAGTAGACTAGCGGGAGGTACAGATACGCAGTATTTT. Its translation: CASRLAGGTDTQYF.